What follows describes a single T cell receptor (beta chain). Its target is unknown. This entry comes from a study of monozygotic twins with inflammatory bowel disease. This CDR3 region has 13 residues. CDR1 SEHNR and CDR2 FQNEAQ come from the germline V gene (reference sequence). The cDNA of both the TCRalpha and TCRbeta chains was subjected to two nested PCRs of about 16 and 10 cycles. TCRdb re-called the 5' RACE reads and gives one entry per CDR3 protein, without DNA. The sample includes about 380,000 distinct CDR3 sequences. Study observations and caveats: Patients with IBD had less TCRbeta diversity (inverse Simpson) than their healthy co-twins. The data did not back a single strong IBD-associated clonotype or signal. Other individuals had fewer clonotypes in common with IBD patients than with healthy twins, especially with disease activity.

The clonotype originates from a human donor with ulcerative colitis or Crohn's disease, or a healthy co-twin of an affected twin (not recorded which). J is TRBJ2-3 and V is TRBV7-9; lacking DNA, the TRBD1 call made by TCRdb goes unchecked. Material for sequencing was blood. The CDR3 sequence: CASTFRVTDTQYF.